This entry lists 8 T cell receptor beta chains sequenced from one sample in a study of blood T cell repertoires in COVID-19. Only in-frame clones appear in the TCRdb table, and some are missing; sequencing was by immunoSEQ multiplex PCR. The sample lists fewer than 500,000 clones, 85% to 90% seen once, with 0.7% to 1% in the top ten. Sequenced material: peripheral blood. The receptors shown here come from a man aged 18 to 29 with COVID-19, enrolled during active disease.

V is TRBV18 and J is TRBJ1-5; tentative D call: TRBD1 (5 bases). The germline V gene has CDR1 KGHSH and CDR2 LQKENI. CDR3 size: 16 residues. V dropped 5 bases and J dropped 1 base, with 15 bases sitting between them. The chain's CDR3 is CASSERQSESNQPQHF. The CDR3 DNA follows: TGTGCCAGCTCAGAACGACAGAGCGAGAGCAATCAGCCCCAGCATTTT. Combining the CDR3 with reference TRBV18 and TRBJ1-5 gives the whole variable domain NAGVMQNPRHLVRRRGQEARLRCSPMKGHSHVYWYRQLPEEGLKFMVYLQKENIIDESGMPKERFSAEFPKEGPSILRIQQVVRGDSAAYFCASSERQSESNQPQHFGDGTRLSIL.

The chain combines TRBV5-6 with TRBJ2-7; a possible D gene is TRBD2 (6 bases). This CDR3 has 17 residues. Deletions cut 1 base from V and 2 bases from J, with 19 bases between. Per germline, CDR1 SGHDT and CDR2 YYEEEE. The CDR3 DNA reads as TGTGCCAGCAGCTTGTTTGTGTCTTACGGGAGCCCCTACGAGCAGTACTTC. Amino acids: CASSLFVSYGSPYEQYF.

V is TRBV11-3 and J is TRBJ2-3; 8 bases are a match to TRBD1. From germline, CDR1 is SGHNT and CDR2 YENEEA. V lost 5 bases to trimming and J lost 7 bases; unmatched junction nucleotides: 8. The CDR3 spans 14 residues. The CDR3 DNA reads TGTGCCAGCAGCAGGGACAGGTCCATGAATACGCAGTATTTT. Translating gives CASSRDRSMNTQYF.

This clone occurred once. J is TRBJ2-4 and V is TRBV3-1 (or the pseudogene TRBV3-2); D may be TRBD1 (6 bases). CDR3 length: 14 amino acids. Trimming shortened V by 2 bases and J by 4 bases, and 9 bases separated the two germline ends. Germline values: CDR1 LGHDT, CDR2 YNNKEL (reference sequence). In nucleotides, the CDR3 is TGTGCCAGCAGCCAAAGAGGGGGAAAAAACATTCAGTACTTC. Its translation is CASSQRGGKNIQYF.

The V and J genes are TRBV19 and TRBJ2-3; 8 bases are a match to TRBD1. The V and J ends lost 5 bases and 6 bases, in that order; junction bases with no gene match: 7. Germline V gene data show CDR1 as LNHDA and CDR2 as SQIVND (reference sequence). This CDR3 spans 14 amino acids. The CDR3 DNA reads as TGTGCCAGTAGTGCGTTGCAGGGGGCGGATACGCAGTATTTT. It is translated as CASSALQGADTQYF. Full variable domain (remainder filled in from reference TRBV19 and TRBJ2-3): DGGITQSPKYLFRKEGQNVTLSCEQNLNHDAMYWYRQDPGQGLRLIYYSQIVNDFQKGDIAEGYSVSREKKESFPLTVTSAQKNPTAFYLCASSALQGADTQYFGPGTRLTVL.

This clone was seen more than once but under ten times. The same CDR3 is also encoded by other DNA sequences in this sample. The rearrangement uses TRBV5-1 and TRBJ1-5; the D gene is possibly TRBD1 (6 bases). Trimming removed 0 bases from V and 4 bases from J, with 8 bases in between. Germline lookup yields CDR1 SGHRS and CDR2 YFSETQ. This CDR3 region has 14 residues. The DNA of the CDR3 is TGCGCCAGCAGCTTGGAAGGGGGTAATCAGCCCCAGCATTTT. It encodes CASSLEGGNQPQHF.

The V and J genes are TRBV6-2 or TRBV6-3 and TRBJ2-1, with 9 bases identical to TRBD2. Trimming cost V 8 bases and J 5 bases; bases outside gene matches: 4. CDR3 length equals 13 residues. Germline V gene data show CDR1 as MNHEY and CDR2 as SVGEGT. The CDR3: CASRLAGDNEQFF. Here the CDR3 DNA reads TGTGCCAGCCGTTTAGCGGGAGACAATGAGCAGTTCTTC.

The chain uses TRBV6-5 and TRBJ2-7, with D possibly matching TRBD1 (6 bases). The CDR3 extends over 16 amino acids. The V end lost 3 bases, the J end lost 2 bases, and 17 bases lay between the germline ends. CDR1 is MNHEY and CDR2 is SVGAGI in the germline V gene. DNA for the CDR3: TGTGCCAGCAGTTATGGTCTCGTCAGGGGAACCTACGAGCAGTACTTC. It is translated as CASSYGLVRGTYEQYF.